The 19 T cell receptor beta chains below all came from one sample that was sequenced in a study of blood T cell repertoires in COVID-19. The table came from immunoSEQ multiplex PCR; TCRdb's copy has only in-frame clones and leaves some out. The sample lists roughly 430,000 clones, over 75% occurring once. The sequenced material came from PBMCs or T cells enriched from blood (not recorded which). The receptors stem from a woman aged 18 to 35 who had been exposed to COVID-19.

The V call is TRBV2, the J call TRBJ2-5, with TRBD1 matching 10 bases. The germline gives CDR1 SNHLY, CDR2 FYNNEI. The CDR3 is 14 amino acids. The V segment lost 5 bases and the J segment 4 bases; nucleotides outside the gene matches: 4. CDR3 loop: CASSQGTGVETQYF. CDR3 in DNA: TGTGCCAGCAGTCAAGGGACAGGGGTAGAGACCCAGTACTTC.

The V call is TRBV7-6, the J call TRBJ2-1; 10 bases map to TRBD2. In germline, CDR1 is SGHVS, CDR2 FNYEAQ. The V and J ends lost 5 bases and 9 bases, in that order; junction bases with no gene match: 13. The CDR3 is 16 residues long. CDR3 bases: TGTGCCAGCAGCACCCGGACTAGCGGCCCTTTTGGTGAGCAGTTCTTC. Amino acids: CASSTRTSGPFGEQFF.

The chain joins TRBV10-3 to TRBJ1-5; D is unclear. Trimming took off 0 bases at V and 4 bases at J, with 7 bases between the two ends. The CDR3 is 14 residues long. Germline V gives CDR1 ENHRY, CDR2 SYGVKD. CDR3: CAISESYSNQPQHF. The DNA of the CDR3 is TGTGCCATCAGTGAGTCATACAGTAATCAGCCCCAGCATTTT.

J is TRBJ2-7 and V is TRBV11-2, with 7 bases aligning to TRBD2. The CDR3 has 17 residues. Germline lookup yields CDR1 SGHAT and CDR2 FQNNGV. Trimming removed 2 bases from V and 3 bases from J; junction bases left unmatched: 13. For the CDR3, the DNA is TGTGCCAGCAGCTTAAATGGGCTCGGGGGGAGTTACTACGAGCAGTACTTC. Its translation: CASSLNGLGGSYYEQYF. Drawing the rest from reference TRBV11-2 and TRBJ2-7, the complete variable domain is EAGVAQSPRYKIIEKRQSVAFWCNPISGHATLYWYQQILGQGPKLLIQFQNNGVVDDSQLPKDRFSAERLKGVDSTLKIQPAKLEDSAVYLCASSLNGLGGSYYEQYFGPGTRLTVT.

The chain combines TRBV11-2 with TRBJ2-6; D call uncertain. The length of the CDR3 is 17 residues. CDR1 and CDR2 (germline): SGHAT, FQNNGV. Deletions cut 0 bases from V and 2 bases from J, with 11 bases between. The CDR3 region has the DNA TGTGCCAGCAGCTTAGATAGTCTGGGCCCTGGGGCCAACGTCCTGACTTTC. Its translation is CASSLDSLGPGANVLTF. The full variable domain, its missing parts supplied by reference TRBV11-2 and TRBJ2-6, is EAGVAQSPRYKIIEKRQSVAFWCNPISGHATLYWYQQILGQGPKLLIQFQNNGVVDDSQLPKDRFSAERLKGVDSTLKIQPAKLEDSAVYLCASSLDSLGPGANVLTFGAGSRLTVL.

A single count supports this clone. V is TRBV19 and J is TRBJ1-1; D gene uncertain. Trimming took 5 bases from V and 3 from J, leaving 4 bases between them. From germline, CDR1 is LNHDA and CDR2 SQIVND (reference sequence). There are 11 residues in the CDR3. CDR3 protein: CASSFDTEAFF. The DNA for the CDR3 is TGTGCCAGTAGTTTCGACACTGAAGCTTTCTTT.

This clone was seen only once. The gene calls are TRBV19 and TRBJ1-3, with 9 bases fitting TRBD1. The trim removed 3 bases at V and 9 bases at J, leaving 3 bases unmatched. This CDR3 has 13 amino acids. CDR1 and CDR2 (germline): LNHDA, SQIVND (reference sequence). The CDR3 spells CASSMGQGTTIYF. CDR3 nucleotides: TGTGCCAGTAGTATGGGACAGGGCACCACCATATATTTT.

This chain connects TRBV19 to TRBJ2-7; the match to TRBD1 covers 7 bases. CDR3 size: 14 residues. Unmatched junction bases numbered 11, after V lost 10 bases and J lost 2 bases. Germline CDR1 is LNHDA and CDR2 is SQIVND (reference sequence). Here the CDR3 reads CATSPDRVPYEQYF. Written as DNA, the CDR3 is TGTGCCACCTCACCCGACAGGGTACCCTACGAGCAGTACTTC.

This chain joins TRBV28 and TRBJ1-2, with 9 bases matching TRBD1. V was pared by 3 bases and J by 7 bases, with 6 bases of the junction left unmatched. The CDR3 spans 14 residues. Germline CDR1 and CDR2: MDHEN and SYDVKM. CDR3 bases: TGTGCCAGCAGTTTGACCGGGACAGGGTTTGGCTACACCTTC. Translated, it gives CASSLTGTGFGYTF.

The CDR3 coding sequence is TGCGCCAGCAGCCCCCGGGACAGGACCCCTTTCTACGAGCAGTACTTC. Protein sequence: CASSPRDRTPFYEQYF. This chain joins TRBV10-1 and TRBJ2-7, with 8 bases matching TRBD1. Unmatched junction bases numbered 13, after V lost 6 bases and J lost 3 bases. Per germline, CDR1 WNHNN and CDR2 SYGVQD (reference sequence). The CDR3 runs to 16 residues.

V is TRBV7-9 and J is TRBJ1-4; TRBD1 might be the D (5 bases). V lost 3 bases, J lost 5 bases, and 10 bases lay in between. The CDR3 is 14 amino acids. In germline, CDR1 is SEHNR, CDR2 FQNEAQ (reference sequence). DNA of the CDR3: TGTGCCAGCAGCTTCGGCAGGGAAAATGAAAAACTGTTTTTT. Translating it yields CASSFGRENEKLFF. Full variable domain (outside the CDR3, taken from reference TRBV7-9 and TRBJ1-4): DTGVSQNPRHKITKRGQNVTFRCDPISEHNRLYWYRQTLGQGPEFLTYFQNEAQLEKSRLLSDRFSAERPKGSFSTLEIQRTEQGDSAMYLCASSFGRENEKLFFGSGTQLSVL.

The chain joins TRBV25-1 to TRBJ1-4; D call uncertain. Germline CDR1 reads MGHDK; CDR2 reads SYGVNS. This CDR3 region has 13 residues. V was shortened by 4 bases and J by 6 bases, with 9 bases between the two germline ends. The CDR3 here is CASSVQDDEKLFF. The CDR3 region has the DNA TGTGCCAGCAGTGTGCAGGATGATGAAAAACTGTTTTTT.

V usage is TRBV7-2 and J usage is TRBJ2-7, with 12 bases that match TRBD2. The CDR3 extends over 17 amino acids. The germline CDR1 and CDR2 sequences are SGHTA and FQGNSA. V lost 6 bases, J lost 5 bases, and 14 bases stayed unmatched. CDR3 residues: CASSYGLLAGGIDEQYF. The CDR3 DNA sequence: TGTGCCAGCAGTTACGGACTACTAGCGGGGGGAATCGACGAGCAGTACTTC.

The chain links TRBV28 to TRBJ2-5; 9 bases align to TRBD2. V was pared by 8 bases and J by 5 bases, with 15 bases of the junction left unmatched. There are 16 residues in the CDR3. Germline CDR1 and CDR2: MDHEN and SYDVKM. The CDR3 region has the DNA TGTGCCAGCTTAGGGTCTGCTAGCGGGGTGGGGGAGACCCAGTACTTC. Its protein product is CASLGSASGVGETQYF. Full variable domain (outside the CDR3, taken from reference TRBV28 and TRBJ2-5): DVKVTQSSRYLVKRTGEKVFLECVQDMDHENMFWYRQDPGLGLRLIYFSYDVKMKEKGDIPEGYSVSREKKERFSLILESASTNQTSMYLCASLGSASGVGETQYFGPGTRLLVL.

The chain is built from TRBV28 and TRBJ1-5, with D unresolved. Germline V gene sequence: CDR1 MDHEN, CDR2 SYDVKM. The length of the CDR3 is 12 residues. With 1 base removed from V and 6 bases from J, the gap between germline ends came to 4 bases. CDR3: CASSLFSQPQHF. DNA of the CDR3: TGTGCCAGCAGTTTATTCAGTCAGCCCCAGCATTTT.

The chain is built from TRBV7-3 and TRBJ2-3; 8 nucleotides match TRBD1. With V trimmed by 6 bases and J by 2 bases, 13 bases remained unmatched. From germline, CDR1 is SGHTA and CDR2 FQGTGA. The CDR3 consists of 17 residues. The CDR3 sequence: CASRSPGQVLNTDTQYF. The DNA for the CDR3 is TGTGCCAGCAGATCCCCGGGACAGGTCTTGAACACAGATACGCAGTATTTT.

This sequence joins TRBV7-6 and TRBJ2-1, with 8 positions matching TRBD1. This CDR3 comprises 14 residues. The ends lost 1 base at V and 5 bases at J; junction bases unmatched: 1. The germline V gene has CDR1 SGHVS and CDR2 FNYEAQ. The CDR3, as DNA: TGTGCCAGCAGCTTAGACAGGGGGGACAATGAGCAGTTCTTC. Translating gives CASSLDRGDNEQFF.

The chain recombines TRBV9 with TRBJ2-7, with D possibly TRBD2 on 6 matching bases. V was shortened by 4 bases and J by 7 bases, with 21 bases between the two germline ends. The CDR3 runs 15 residues. Germline-derived CDR1 and CDR2 are SGDLS and YYNGEE. The CDR3 DNA reads TGTGCCAGCAGCTATACGGGGGTTTTCCAGGGTGAGCAGTACTTC. Its translation: CASSYTGVFQGEQYF. Supplemented by reference TRBV9 and TRBJ2-7, the full variable domain reads DSGVTQTPKHLITATGQRVTLRCSPRSGDLSVYWYQQSLDQGLQFLIQYYNGEERAKGNILERFSAQQFPDLHSELNLSSLELGDSALYFCASSYTGVFQGEQYFGPGTRLTVT.

The chain joins TRBV19 to TRBJ2-1, with TRBD1 matching 8 bases. The V gene's germline CDR1 is LNHDA and CDR2 SQIVND (reference sequence). With 0 bases clipped from V and 0 bases from J, the junction kept 1 base outside the gene matches. The CDR3 contains 16 residues. This chain's CDR3 is CASSIEGTGSYNEQFF. The CDR3 DNA sequence: TGTGCCAGTAGTATAGAGGGGACAGGCTCCTACAATGAGCAGTTCTTC.